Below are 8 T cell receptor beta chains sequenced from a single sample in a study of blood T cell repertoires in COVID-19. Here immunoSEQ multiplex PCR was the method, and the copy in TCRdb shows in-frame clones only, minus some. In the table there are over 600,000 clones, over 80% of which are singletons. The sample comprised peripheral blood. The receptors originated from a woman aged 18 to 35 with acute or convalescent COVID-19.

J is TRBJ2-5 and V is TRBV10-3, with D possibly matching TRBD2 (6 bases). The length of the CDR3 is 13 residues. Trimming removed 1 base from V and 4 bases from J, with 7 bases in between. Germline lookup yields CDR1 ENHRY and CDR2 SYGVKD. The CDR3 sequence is CAISEFGGETQYF. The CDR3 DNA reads TGTGCCATCAGTGAGTTCGGGGGAGAGACCCAGTACTTC.

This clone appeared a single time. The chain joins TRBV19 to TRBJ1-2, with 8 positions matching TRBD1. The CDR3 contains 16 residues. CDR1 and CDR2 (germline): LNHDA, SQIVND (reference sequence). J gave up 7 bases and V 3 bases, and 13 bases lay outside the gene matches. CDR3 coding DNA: TGTGCCAGTAGTATCGGGCAGGGGGCCCGGCCGTTTGGCTACACCTTC. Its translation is CASSIGQGARPFGYTF. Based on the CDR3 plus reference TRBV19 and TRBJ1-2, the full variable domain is DGGITQSPKYLFRKEGQNVTLSCEQNLNHDAMYWYRQDPGQGLRLIYYSQIVNDFQKGDIAEGYSVSREKKESFPLTVTSAQKNPTAFYLCASSIGQGARPFGYTFGSGTRLTVV.

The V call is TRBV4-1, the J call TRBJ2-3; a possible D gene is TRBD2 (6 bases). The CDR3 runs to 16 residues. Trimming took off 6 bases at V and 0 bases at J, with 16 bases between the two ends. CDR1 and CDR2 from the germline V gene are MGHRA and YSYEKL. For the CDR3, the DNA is TGCGCCAGCAGATACGGGACTTCTGCAAGCACAGATACGCAGTATTTT. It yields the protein CASRYGTSASTDTQYF.

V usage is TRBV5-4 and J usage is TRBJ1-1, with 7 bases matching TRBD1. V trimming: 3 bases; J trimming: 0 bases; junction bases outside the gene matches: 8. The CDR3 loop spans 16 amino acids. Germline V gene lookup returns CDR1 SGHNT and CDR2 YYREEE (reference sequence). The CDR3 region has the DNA TGTGCCAGCAGCTCGGGTAGGGGGCGGGTGAACACTGAAGCTTTCTTT. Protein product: CASSSGRGRVNTEAFF.

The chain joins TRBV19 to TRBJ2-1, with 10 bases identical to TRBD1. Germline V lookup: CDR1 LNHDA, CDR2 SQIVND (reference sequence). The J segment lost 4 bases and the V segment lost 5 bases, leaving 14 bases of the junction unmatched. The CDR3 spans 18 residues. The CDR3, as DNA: TGTGCCAGTAGTGTAGGTTACGCCGGGACAGGGGAATACAATGAGCAGTTCTTC. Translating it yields CASSVGYAGTGEYNEQFF.

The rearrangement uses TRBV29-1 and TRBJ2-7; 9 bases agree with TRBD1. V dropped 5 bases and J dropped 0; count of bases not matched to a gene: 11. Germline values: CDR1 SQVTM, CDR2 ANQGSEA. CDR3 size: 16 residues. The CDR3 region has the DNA TGCAGCGTTCAAGGACAGGGGCCGCACCGCTCCTACGAGCAGTACTTC. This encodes CSVQGQGPHRSYEQYF.

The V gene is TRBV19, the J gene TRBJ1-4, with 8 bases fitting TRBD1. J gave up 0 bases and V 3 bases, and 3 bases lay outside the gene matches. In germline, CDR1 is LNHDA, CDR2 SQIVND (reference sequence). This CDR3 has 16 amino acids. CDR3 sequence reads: CASSMDRVATNEKLFF. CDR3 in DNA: TGTGCCAGTAGTATGGACAGGGTCGCAACTAATGAAAAACTGTTTTTT.

CDR3 in DNA: TGTGCCAGCAGCTTGACCTCAGCGGGAGAAAAACTGTTTTTT. Its translation: CASSLTSAGEKLFF. The chain couples TRBV7-8 to TRBJ1-4; D is unresolved. Deletions cut 3 bases from V and 8 bases from J, with 13 bases between. Germline CDR1 SGHVS, CDR2 FQNEAQ. The length of the CDR3 is 14 residues.